This T cell receptor beta chain was profiled in a study of blood T cell repertoires in COVID-19. Overall study context: Both acute and convalescent COVID-19 samples were obtained from the United States, Italy and Spain.

Germline values: CDR1 KGHSH, CDR2 LQKENI. The CDR3 has 13 amino acids. J lost 1 base, V lost 5 bases, and 2 bases had no gene match. The data were produced by immunoSEQ multiplex PCR, yet TCRdb's version contains in-frame clones alone and is incomplete. This table holds 150,000 to 200,000 clones, around 87% found once. This sequence joins TRBV18 and TRBJ2-7, with 7 bases lining up with TRBD1. The clonotype comes from a man between 35 and 55 years old with active or convalescent COVID-19. The specimen was peripheral blood. This chain's CDR3 is CASSDRASYEQYF. The CDR3 nucleotides read TGTGCCAGCTCAGACAGGGCGTCCTACGAGCAGTACTTC.